This paragraph covers one T cell receptor (beta chain) sequence. Its antigen remains unidentified. V lost 5 bases to trimming and J lost 2 bases, with 14 bases between them. Germline CDR1 is SGHTA and CDR2 is FQGTGA. The CDR3 totals 15 residues. The sequenced template was RNA, covering the TCR beta CDR3 region. HTBI-primed RT-PCR formed the first round, and a multiplex PCR formed the second. TCRdb redid the calling of the multiplex PCR reads with MiXCR, one entry per CDR3 protein. The profile shows about 660,000 distinct CDR3 sequences, roughly 41% of them singletons. This entry belongs to a study of Graves' ophthalmopathy and Graves' hyperthyroidism. The diagnostic workup employed clinical symptoms, serum thyroxine, TRAb, thyroid ultrasound and orbital computed tomography. Study-wide points: The model's ophthalmopathy progression predictions had roughly 65% sensitivity and 72% to 75% specificity. Detected in blood as well were most expanded thyroid clonotypes with frequency above 0.001.

The chain combines TRBV7-3 with TRBJ2-3, with D maybe TRBD2 (6 bases). This receptor was obtained from an adult man with Graves' ophthalmopathy. Sequencing input: peripheral blood. The CDR3 DNA reads TGTGCCAGCAGCCCAGGCAGCGGGTACACAGATACGCAGTATTTT. Amino acid sequence: CASSPGSGYTDTQYF.